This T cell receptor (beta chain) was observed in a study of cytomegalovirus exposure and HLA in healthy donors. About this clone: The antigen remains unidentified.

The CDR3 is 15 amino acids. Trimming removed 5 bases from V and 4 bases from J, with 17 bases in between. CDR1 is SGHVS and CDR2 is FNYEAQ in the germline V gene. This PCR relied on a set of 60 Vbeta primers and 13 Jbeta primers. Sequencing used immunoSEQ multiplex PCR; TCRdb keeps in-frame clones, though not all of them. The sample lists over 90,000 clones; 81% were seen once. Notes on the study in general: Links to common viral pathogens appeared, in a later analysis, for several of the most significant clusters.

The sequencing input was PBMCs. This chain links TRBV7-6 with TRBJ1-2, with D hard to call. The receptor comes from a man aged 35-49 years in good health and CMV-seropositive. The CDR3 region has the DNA TGTGCCAGCAGCCTTACCAGGTTGCCGTTCTATGGCTACACCTTC. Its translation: CASSLTRLPFYGYTF.